The sequence of this TCR beta chain was determined in a study of blood T cells in healthy people across ages. At the level of the study: Per two T cells, template switching captured roughly one barcoded beta molecule.

The length of the CDR3 is 13 residues. Between the trimmed V and J ends, which lost 0 bases and 11 bases, there was a span of 14 bases. The germline V gene has CDR1 SGHDT and CDR2 YYEEEE. General study findings and limits: Compared with aged donors, long-lived donors showed fewer expanded clones, suggesting selection.

Points on this clonotype: The antigen remains undetermined.

With a J-beta primer mix and a sample-barcoded 5' primer, a second PCR ran about 7 to 12 cycles. TCRdb re-analysed the 5' RACE reads in MiXCR, keeping a single row per CDR3 protein. The sample has about 760,000 distinct CDR3 sequences, 20% to 25% seen once. The data also belong to a second study, concerning T cells of mothers and their children.

The chain carries TRBV5-6 and TRBJ2-5; D might be TRBD2 (6 bases). Input material: blood. The sequence derives from a boy aged 5-17 years in good health. CDR3 sequence reads: CASSLVLAREQYF. CDR3 bases: TGTGCCAGCAGCTTGGTTTTAGCTCGGGAGCAGTACTTC.